A single sample is the source of the 4 T cell receptor beta chains below, sequenced in a study of T cells in Graves' hyperthyroidism and ophthalmopathy. What was amplified from RNA transcripts were TCR beta CDR3 regions. First-round RT-PCR targeting the TCR CDR3 was performed with the HTBI primer set. TCRdb reprocessed the multiplex PCR reads with MiXCR, giving one entry per CDR3 protein. The sample holds around 480,000 distinct CDR3 sequences, roughly an eighth seen once. Sequences were obtained from blood. These receptors all stem from a woman aged 18-29 years with Graves' hyperthyroidism.

This clonotype appeared a few times. V and J are TRBV4-2 and TRBJ1-1; no clear D. Germline assignment: CDR1 LGHNA and CDR2 YNFKEQ. The CDR3 has 15 amino acids. Trimming removed 1 base at V and 0 bases at J, with 9 bases between. As DNA, the CDR3 is TGTGCCAGCAGCCAAGGTGTGGGTATGAACACTGAAGCTTTCTTT. Its protein product is CASSQGVGMNTEAFF.

The chain recombines TRBV3-1 with TRBJ2-3; 11 nucleotides line up with TRBD2. The germline V gene has CDR1 LGHDT and CDR2 YNNKEL (reference sequence). V was pared by 3 bases and J by 5 bases, with 7 bases of the junction left unmatched. The CDR3 extends over 16 amino acids. For the CDR3, the DNA is TGTGCCAGCAGCCAGCTTAGCGGGAGGGCCAAAGATACGCAGTATTTT. The encoded protein is CASSQLSGRAKDTQYF.

As regards this clonotype: Germline and junction disagree at one end, which may indicate a read error. The chain uses TRBV4-1 and TRBJ2-1, with 8 bases identical to TRBD2. The CDR3 has 14 amino acids. The germline gives CDR1 MGHRA, CDR2 YSYEKL. CDR3 loop: CASSPWTSSAEQFF. In DNA form, the CDR3 reads TGTGCCAGCAGCCCGTGGACTAGCAGTGCTGAGCAGTTCTTC.

The rearrangement uses TRBV9 and TRBJ1-1; TRBD1 matches 8 bases. CDR3 length: 15 amino acids. V lost 0 bases to trimming and J lost 5 bases; unmatched junction nucleotides: 6. CDR1 and CDR2 (germline): SGDLS, YYNGEE. The CDR3 loop reads CASSVVGQGRTEAFF. Written as DNA, the CDR3 is TGTGCCAGCAGCGTAGTAGGACAGGGAAGGACTGAAGCTTTCTTT.